The entry below describes one TCR beta chain. Its antigen is undetermined. This sample is part of a study of cytomegalovirus exposure and HLA in healthy donors. Study outcomes and limitations: A missense DCLRE1C variant was associated with V- and J-gene trimming of TCR beta chains in a later analysis, and an independent cohort replicated the association.

Primers for the PCR totalled 60 Vbeta and 13 Jbeta. TCRdb's table, derived via immunoSEQ multiplex PCR, lists solely in-frame clones and lacks some. The sample has 200,000 to 250,000 clones; roughly 80% are singletons. This receptor was taken from a girl aged 2-10 years in good health and CMV-seronegative. Sequencing input: PBMCs.

The CDR3 sequence is CASSDLPLVGGVVDTQYF. Here the CDR3 DNA reads TGTGCCAGCAGTGACTTGCCACTAGTCGGGGGAGTAGTGGATACGCAGTATTTT. The V and J genes are TRBV6-4 and TRBJ2-3, with D possibly TRBD2 on 6 matching bases. Germline CDR1 and CDR2: MRHNA and SNTAGT. This CDR3 comprises 18 residues. V was shortened by 1 base and J by 6 bases, with 23 bases between the two germline ends.